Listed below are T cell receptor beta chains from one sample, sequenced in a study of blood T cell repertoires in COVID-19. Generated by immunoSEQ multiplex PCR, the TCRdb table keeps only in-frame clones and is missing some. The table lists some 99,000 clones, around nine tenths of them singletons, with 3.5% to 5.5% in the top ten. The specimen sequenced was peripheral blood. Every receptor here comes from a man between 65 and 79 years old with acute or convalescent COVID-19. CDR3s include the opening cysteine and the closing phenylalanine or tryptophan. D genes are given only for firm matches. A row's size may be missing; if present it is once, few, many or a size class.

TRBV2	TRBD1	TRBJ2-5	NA	TGTGCCAGCATATCAGGGGGTGAAGAGACCCAGTACTTC	CASISGGEETQYF
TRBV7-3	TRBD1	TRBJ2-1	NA	TGTGCCAGCAGCTCGACAGGGATCTCCTACAATGAGCAGTTCTTC	CASSSTGISYNEQFF
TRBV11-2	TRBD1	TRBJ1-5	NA	TGTGCCAGCAGTAATCCACAGGGGCGGGAACCCCAGCATTTT	CASSNPQGREPQHF
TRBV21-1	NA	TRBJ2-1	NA	TGTGCCAGCAGCAGAAGGGGCTCCTACAATGAGCAGTTCTTC	CASSRRGSYNEQFF
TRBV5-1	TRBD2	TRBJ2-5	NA	TGCGCCAGCAGCTTTCGGGGAGGGGAAGAGACCCAGTACTTC	CASSFRGGEETQYF
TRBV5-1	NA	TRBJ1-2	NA	TGCGCCAGCAGCCCTCAGGGGCTTGGCTATGGCTACACCTTC	CASSPQGLGYGYTF
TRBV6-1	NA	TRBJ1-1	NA	TGTGCCAGCAGTGAACGGCGGGAAGCTTTCTTT	CASSERREAFF
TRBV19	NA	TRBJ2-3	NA	TGTGCCAGTAGACGAACCCGGTCAGGAGGGCCAGATACGCAGTATTTT	CASRRTRSGGPDTQYF
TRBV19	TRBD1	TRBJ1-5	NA	TGTGCCAGTAGTATAGATCGAGCGAAAGGGACAGGGGGCGCAGGGAATCAGCCCCAGCATTTT	CASSIDRAKGTGGAGNQPQHF
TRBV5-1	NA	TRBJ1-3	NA	TGCGCCAGCCGGGAAGGCCTTAGCGAAAACACCATATATTTT	CASREGLSENTIYF
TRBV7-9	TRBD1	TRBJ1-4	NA	TGTGCCAGCAGCGTTTCAGGGGGTAGGGAAAAACTGTTTTTT	CASSVSGGREKLFF
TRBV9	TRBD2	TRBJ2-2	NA	TGTGCCAGCAGCGTTACTAGCGGGGGGGCCTTCGGGGAGCTGTTTTTT	CASSVTSGGAFGELFF
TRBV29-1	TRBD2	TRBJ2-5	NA	TGCAGCGTTGAAGATGGGCGGGGGGGCCAAGAGACCCAGTACTTC	CSVEDGRGGQETQYF
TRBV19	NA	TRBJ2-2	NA	TGTGCCAGTAGTATCCGAGGTCGCGACAGGACCGGGGAGCTGTTTTTT	CASSIRGRDRTGELFF
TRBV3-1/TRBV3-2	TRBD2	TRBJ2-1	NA	TGTGCCAGCAGCCAAGATCCCCTAGCGGGGGGGTCGTACAATGAGCAGTTCTTC	CASSQDPLAGGSYNEQFF
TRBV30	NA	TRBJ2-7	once	TGTGCCTGGACTCCGGGAGTTTACGAGCAGTACTTC	CAWTPGVYEQYF
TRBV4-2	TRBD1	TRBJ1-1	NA	TGTGCCAGCAGCCAGGGACAGGGTTTGGCCACTGAAGCTTTCTTT	CASSQGQGLATEAFF
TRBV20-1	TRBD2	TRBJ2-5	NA	TGCAGTGCTAGTCGCCCTCATAGCGGGGGGGCCGGAGAGACCCAGTACTTC	CSASRPHSGGAGETQYF
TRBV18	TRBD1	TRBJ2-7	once	TGTGCCAGCTCAAGACAGGGGGAGTACGAGCAGTACTTC	CASSRQGEYEQYF
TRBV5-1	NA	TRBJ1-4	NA	TGCGCCAGCAGTGAGGTTGTAGGTGAAAAACTGTTTTTT	CASSEVVGEKLFF
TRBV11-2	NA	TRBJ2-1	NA	TGTGCCAGCAGCTTGGACAGGGAGGGGCACAATGAGCAGTTCTTC	CASSLDREGHNEQFF
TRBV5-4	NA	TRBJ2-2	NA	TGTGCCAGCAGCTTGGCCAGGCCAAACACCGGGGAGCTGTTTTTT	CASSLARPNTGELFF
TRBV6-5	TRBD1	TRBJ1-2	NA	TGTGCCAGCAGTCTGGACAGGGGGCGAGGAGGCTACACCTTC	CASSLDRGRGGYTF
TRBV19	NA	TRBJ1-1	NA	TGTGCCAGTAGTACCCCACAGGGACGGGCTGAAGCTTTCTTT	CASSTPQGRAEAFF
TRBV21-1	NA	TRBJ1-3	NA	TGTGCCAGCAGCAGGGGGCCCGGAAACACCATATATTTT	CASSRGPGNTIYF
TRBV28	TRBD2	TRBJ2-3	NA	TGTGCCAGCAGTTTCCCGGGGGGTGGGGCAGATACGCAGTATTTT	CASSFPGGGADTQYF
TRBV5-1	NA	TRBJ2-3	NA	TGCGCCAGCAGCTTGGATGCAGGATCAGATACGCAGTATTTT	CASSLDAGSDTQYF
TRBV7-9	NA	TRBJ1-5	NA	TGTGCCAGCAGCACCCCAGGGGAACAGCCCCAGCATTTT	CASSTPGEQPQHF
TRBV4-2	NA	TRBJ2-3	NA	TGTGCCAGCAGCCAAGGCTACGAAGATACGCAGTATTTT	CASSQGYEDTQYF
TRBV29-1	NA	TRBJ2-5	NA	TGCAGCGTTGAGGGGGCTATACAAGAGACCCAGTACTTC	CSVEGAIQETQYF
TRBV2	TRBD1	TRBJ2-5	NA	TGTGCCAGCAGTCCTAGACAGGGACAAGAGACCCAGTACTTC	CASSPRQGQETQYF
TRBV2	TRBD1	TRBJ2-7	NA	TGTGCCAGCAGTGAGAGTCAGGGGGCCTACGAGCAGTACTTC	CASSESQGAYEQYF
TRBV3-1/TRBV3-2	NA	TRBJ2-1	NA	TGTGCCAGCAGCCAAGAACCGGGTTCCTCCTACAATGAGCAGTTCTTC	CASSQEPGSSYNEQFF
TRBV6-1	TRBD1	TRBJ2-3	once	TGTGCCAGCAGTGACCAGACAGGGCCTAGCACAGATACGCAGTATTTT	CASSDQTGPSTDTQYF
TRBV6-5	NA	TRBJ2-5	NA	TGTGCCACCGACAGGTCGGAGACCCAGTACTTC	CATDRSETQYF
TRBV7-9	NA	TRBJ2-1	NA	TGTGCCAGCAGCTTAGGGGACACCAACTACAATGAGCAGTTCTTC	CASSLGDTNYNEQFF
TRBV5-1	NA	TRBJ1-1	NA	TGCGCCAGCAGCTTGGGCCGGACTCTGAACACTGAAGCTTTCTTT	CASSLGRTLNTEAFF
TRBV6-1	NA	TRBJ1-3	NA	TGTGCCAGCAGTGAAGAGGCAATTACAGAGTACACCATATATTTT	CASSEEAITEYTIYF
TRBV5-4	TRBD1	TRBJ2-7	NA	TGTGCCAGCAGCCGAGAACCGGGACAGGGACCCTACGAGCAGTACTTC	CASSREPGQGPYEQYF
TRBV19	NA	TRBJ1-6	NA	TGTGCCAGTACCCTCCGGGGGGGGGCAATCTCACCCCTCCACTTT	CASTLRGGAISPLHF
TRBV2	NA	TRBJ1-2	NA	TGTGCCAGCAGTGAACTGTATGGCTACACCTTC	CASSELYGYTF